These 20 T cell receptor beta chains were sequenced from one sample in a study of shared clonotypes between healthy human individuals. Profiled with immunoSEQ multiplex PCR; TCRdb holds only in-frame clones, not every one. The table records millions of clones, approximately 92% of them present only once. Sequenced material: naive CD4+ T cells sorted from blood. The subset here: CD45RA+ positively selected. Receptor source: a man aged 18 to 30 in good health.

This clone has only one observation. The chain joins TRBV7-9 to TRBJ2-3; TRBD2 matches 9 bases. The V and J ends lost 3 bases and 5 bases, in that order; junction bases with no gene match: 6. Germline lookup yields CDR1 SEHNR and CDR2 FQNEAQ (reference sequence). CDR3 size: 15 residues. Here the CDR3 reads CASSLSSGVGDTQYF. CDR3 coding DNA: TGTGCCAGCAGCTTGTCTAGCGGGGTTGGAGATACGCAGTATTTT.

In its sample, this clone was seen a few times. The rearrangement uses TRBV19 and TRBJ1-6, with D hard to call. The CDR3 sequence is 14 residues long. Trimming took off 7 bases at V and 7 bases at J, with 14 bases between the two ends. Germline lookup yields CDR1 LNHDA and CDR2 SQIVND (reference sequence). The CDR3 spells CASKSQSGNSPLHF. CDR3 DNA: TGTGCCAGTAAGTCCCAGTCGGGGAATTCACCCCTCCACTTT.

The table lists this clone with a count of one. The chain uses TRBV4-3 and TRBJ2-3, with D maybe TRBD2 (5 bases). Trimming cost V 1 base and J 0 bases, with 11 bases left between them. Germline CDR1 reads LGHNA; CDR2 reads YSLEER. This CDR3 region has 16 residues. The CDR3: CASSQGSGISTDTQYF. CDR3 nucleotide sequence: TGCGCCAGCAGCCAAGGGTCCGGGATAAGCACAGATACGCAGTATTTT.

J is TRBJ2-6 and V is TRBV30; unclear D gene. Trimming took off 3 bases at V and 0 bases at J, with 3 bases between the two ends. Germline loops: CDR1 GTSNPN, CDR2 SVGIG (reference sequence). The CDR3 has 13 residues. The CDR3 bases are TGTGCCTGGAGGATCTCTGGGGCCAACGTCCTGACTTTC. It yields the protein CAWRISGANVLTF.

The V gene is TRBV4-3, the J gene TRBJ1-5; no clear D. V was cut by 2 bases and J by 2 bases, with 10 bases left in between. This CDR3 comprises 15 residues. Germline CDR1 is LGHNA and CDR2 is YSLEER. The CDR3, as DNA: TGCGCCAGCAGCCAATCGTTTTCGGGCAATCAGCCCCAGCATTTT. Translated, it gives CASSQSFSGNQPQHF.

With regard to this clone: This same CDR3 is encoded by further DNA sequences in the sample. This chain uses TRBV5-1 with TRBJ2-7; D is possibly TRBD2 (5 bases). The CDR3 totals 13 residues. With 1 base removed from V and 3 bases from J, the gap between germline ends came to 8 bases. CDR1 is SGHRS, CDR2 YFSETQ, per germline. The DNA for the CDR3 is TGCGCCAGCAGCTTGTCTAGCAGCTACGAGCAGTACTTC. Amino acid sequence: CASSLSSSYEQYF.

The V and J genes are TRBV5-4 and TRBJ2-3; D unclear. This CDR3 has 14 residues. Deletions cut 3 bases from V and 4 bases from J, with 12 bases between. The germline CDR1 and CDR2 sequences are SGHNT and YYREEE (reference sequence). The CDR3 here is CASSSPTRSDTQYF. The CDR3 DNA follows: TGTGCCAGCAGCTCCCCGACTCGCTCAGATACGCAGTATTTT.

This chain connects TRBV5-4 to TRBJ2-1, with a tentative D call TRBD2 (7 bases). Trimming removed 3 bases from V and 1 base from J, with 17 bases in between. CDR3 size: 17 residues. Germline V CDR1 and CDR2: SGHNT, YYREEE (reference sequence). As DNA, the CDR3 is TGTGCCAGCAGCTCCATAGGGGGGGGTTTATCCTACAATGAGCAGTTCTTC. Protein: CASSSIGGGLSYNEQFF.

Regarding this clone: Other DNA variants within this sample encode the same CDR3. The V and J genes are TRBV5-4 and TRBJ1-1; D uncertain. CDR3 length: 12 amino acids. V dropped 0 bases and J dropped 5 bases, with 5 bases sitting between them. The germline CDR1 and CDR2 sequences are SGHNT and YYREEE (reference sequence). This CDR3 is CASSLDGTEAFF. The DNA for the CDR3 is TGTGCCAGCAGCTTGGACGGAACTGAAGCTTTCTTT.

The chain uses TRBV4-2 and TRBJ2-5; 7 nucleotides line up with TRBD2. After removal of 5 bases from V and 4 bases from J, the junction contained 13 bases not matched to a gene. Germline V gene data show CDR1 as LGHNA and CDR2 as YNFKEQ. The CDR3 contains 16 residues. The CDR3 spells CASSKRGLEEGETQYF. The CDR3 DNA reads as TGTGCCAGCAGCAAAAGAGGACTAGAAGAAGGAGAGACCCAGTACTTC.

In nucleotides, the CDR3 is TGTGCCAGCAGCGTAGGATCTAGCGGTTACAATGAGCAGTTCTTC. It yields the protein CASSVGSSGYNEQFF. This sequence joins TRBV9 and TRBJ2-1, with 7 bases identical to TRBD2. CDR1 is SGDLS and CDR2 is YYNGEE in the germline V gene. The ends lost 0 bases at V and 4 bases at J; junction bases unmatched: 4. The CDR3 length is 15 residues. Looking up the rest from reference TRBV9 and TRBJ2-1 gives the full variable domain: DSGVTQTPKHLITATGQRVTLRCSPRSGDLSVYWYQQSLDQGLQFLIQYYNGEERAKGNILERFSAQQFPDLHSELNLSSLELGDSALYFCASSVGSSGYNEQFFGPGTRLTVL.

This chain joins TRBV4-1 and TRBJ2-2, with 7 bases fitting TRBD2. V trimming: 4 bases; J trimming: 4 bases; junction bases outside the gene matches: 6. The CDR3 is made up of 15 amino acids. The germline V gene has CDR1 MGHRA and CDR2 YSYEKL. DNA of the CDR3: TGCGCCAGCAGCCCGGGAGGTCGGGGCACCGGGGAGCTGTTTTTT. Encoded protein: CASSPGGRGTGELFF.

The chain has TRBV7-2 and TRBJ2-1; D is uncertain. In germline, CDR1 is SGHTA, CDR2 FQGNSA. The CDR3 runs 15 residues. The ends were cut back, 6 bases at V and 8 bases at J, with 20 bases in the middle. CDR3 in DNA: TGTGCCAGCAGGAGCGACCGTATAGGCTTGGATGAGCAGTTCTTC. Encoded protein: CASRSDRIGLDEQFF.

This sequence joins TRBV10-3 and TRBJ1-5; D possibly corresponds to TRBD1 (5 bases). Deletions cut 2 bases from V and 0 bases from J, with 11 bases between. Looked up from germline, CDR1 is ENHRY and CDR2 is SYGVKD. CDR3 length: 16 residues. The CDR3 DNA is TGTGCCATCAGTGAGAGGTTAGGGGATAGCAATCAGCCCCAGCATTTT. Translation gives CAISERLGDSNQPQHF.

This chain links TRBV10-1 with TRBJ2-1; the D is unclear. The CDR3 consists of 14 residues. V lost 3 bases and J 7 bases, leaving 13 bases between the germline ends. Germline loops: CDR1 WNHNN, CDR2 SYGVQD (reference sequence). Here the CDR3 reads CASSDDGSRNEQFF. As DNA, the CDR3 is TGCGCCAGCAGTGATGACGGCAGTCGGAATGAGCAGTTCTTC.

The V gene is TRBV18, the J gene TRBJ2-2; 8 bases line up with TRBD1. Germline loops: CDR1 KGHSH, CDR2 LQKENI. Trimming removed 3 bases from V and 1 base from J; junction bases left unmatched: 1. The CDR3 loop spans 15 amino acids. Here the CDR3 DNA reads TGTGCCAGCTCACCGGGACAGGTGAACACCGGGGAGCTGTTTTTT. Amino acids: CASSPGQVNTGELFF.

This chain uses TRBV4-1 with TRBJ2-5; tentatively, D is TRBD1 or TRBD2 (6 bases each). This CDR3 has 16 amino acids. V shed 0 bases and J shed 5 bases, with 16 bases lying between them. The germline V gene has CDR1 MGHRA and CDR2 YSYEKL. The CDR3 DNA follows: TGCGCCAGCAGCCAAGAAAGGGGGGCTGATTTGGAGACCCAGTACTTC. Its translation is CASSQERGADLETQYF.

The chain joins TRBV7-6 to TRBJ2-3, with TRBD2 matching 10 bases. CDR1 and CDR2 (germline): SGHVS, FNYEAQ. With 3 bases clipped from V and 0 bases from J, the junction kept 9 bases outside the gene matches. The CDR3 is 18 residues long. CDR3: CASSFSAGGAGSTDTQYF. The CDR3 nucleotides are TGTGCCAGCAGCTTTTCAGCGGGGGGGGCAGGCAGCACAGATACGCAGTATTTT.

The chain recombines TRBV7-9 with TRBJ1-2; 7 positions match TRBD1. The germline gives CDR1 SEHNR, CDR2 FQNEAQ (reference sequence). With V trimmed by 6 bases and J by 4 bases, 8 bases remained unmatched. The CDR3 totals 14 residues. DNA of the CDR3: TGTGCCAGCAGTCCCGACAGGGAATTCTATGGCTACACCTTC. It is translated as CASSPDREFYGYTF. Full variable domain (missing parts from reference TRBV7-9 and TRBJ1-2): DTGVSQNPRHKITKRGQNVTFRCDPISEHNRLYWYRQTLGQGPEFLTYFQNEAQLEKSRLLSDRFSAERPKGSFSTLEIQRTEQGDSAMYLCASSPDREFYGYTFGSGTRLTVV.

This clone was counted a single time. The CDR3 loop reads CAWSGGRAYGYTF. In DNA, the CDR3 is TGTGCCTGGAGTGGCGGGAGGGCCTATGGCTACACCTTC. V usage is TRBV30 and J usage is TRBJ1-2, with no clear D. Germline V lookup: CDR1 GTSNPN, CDR2 SVGIG (reference sequence). This CDR3 is 13 amino acids long. V was clipped by 1 base and J by 4 bases, with 10 bases between them.